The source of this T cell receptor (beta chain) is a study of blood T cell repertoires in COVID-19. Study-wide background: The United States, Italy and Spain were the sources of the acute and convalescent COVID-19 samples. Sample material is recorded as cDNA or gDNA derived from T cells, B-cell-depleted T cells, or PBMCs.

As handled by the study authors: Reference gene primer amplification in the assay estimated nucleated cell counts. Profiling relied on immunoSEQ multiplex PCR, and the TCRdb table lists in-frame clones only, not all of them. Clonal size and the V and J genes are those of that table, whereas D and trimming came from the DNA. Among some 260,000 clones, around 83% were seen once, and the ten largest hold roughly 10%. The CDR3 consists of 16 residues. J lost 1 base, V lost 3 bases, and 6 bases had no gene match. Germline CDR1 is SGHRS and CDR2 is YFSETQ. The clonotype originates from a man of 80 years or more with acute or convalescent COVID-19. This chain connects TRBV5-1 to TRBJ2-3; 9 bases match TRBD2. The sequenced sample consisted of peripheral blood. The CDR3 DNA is TGCGCCAGCAGCTCCAATAGCGGGGGACGCACAGATACGCAGTATTTT. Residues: CASSSNSGGRTDTQYF.